What follows are 15 T cell receptor beta chains derived from one specimen sequenced in a study of glioma-infiltrating T cells after dendritic cell vaccination. Repertoires were generated with immunoSEQ multiplex PCR, while TCRdb's copy carries only in-frame clones and drops some. The table has roughly 100,000 clones, roughly 79% seen once. Sample: blood, taken before dendritic cell vaccination. All receptors derive from a human donor with glioblastoma.

This chain's CDR3 is CASSREAYNEQFF. DNA of the CDR3: TGTGCCAGCTCTAGAGAAGCCTACAATGAGCAGTTCTTC. V gene TRBV2 combines with J gene TRBJ2-1, with D unclear. With 8 bases removed from V and 2 bases from J, the gap between germline ends came to 10 bases. Germline assignment: CDR1 SNHLY and CDR2 FYNNEI. The CDR3 length is 13 residues.

This clone was observed a single time. This chain uses TRBV4-3 with TRBJ2-3, with TRBD2 matching 10 bases. The CDR3 runs 16 residues. The germline V gene has CDR1 LGHNA and CDR2 YSLEER. V lost 2 bases to trimming and J lost 1 base; unmatched junction nucleotides: 3. This CDR3 is CASSQTGTSGTDTQYF. The CDR3 nucleotides are TGCGCCAGCAGCCAAACCGGGACTAGCGGCACAGATACGCAGTATTTT.

The J gene is TRBJ2-2, the V gene TRBV5-1; 8 nucleotides align to TRBD1. Germline V gene sequence: CDR1 SGHRS, CDR2 YFSETQ. After removal of 3 bases from V and 2 bases from J, the junction contained 12 bases not matched to a gene. The CDR3 covers 18 residues. The CDR3: CASSSGQTGGGNTGELFF. CDR3 bases: TGCGCCAGCAGCTCGGGGCAAACAGGGGGAGGTAACACCGGGGAGCTGTTTTTT.

The chain combines TRBV7-8 with TRBJ2-6, with D perhaps matching TRBD2 (6 bases). Deletions cut 6 bases from V and 2 bases from J, with 14 bases between. The CDR3 loop spans 16 amino acids. The germline V gene has CDR1 SGHVS and CDR2 FQNEAQ. Here the CDR3 reads CASRTSGVAGANVLTF. DNA for the CDR3: TGTGCCAGCAGGACCTCGGGGGTGGCTGGGGCCAACGTCCTGACTTTC.

The chain joins TRBV7-2 to TRBJ1-3, with D hard to call. This CDR3 contains 13 residues. Per germline, CDR1 SGHTA and CDR2 FQGNSA. V was pared by 1 base and J by 4 bases, with 5 bases between. Here the CDR3 DNA reads TGTGCCAGCAGCTTAGGTCGGGGAAACACCATATATTTT. Amino acid sequence: CASSLGRGNTIYF.

This chain connects TRBV1 to TRBJ2-4; the table's D call, TRBD2, was not checked against the DNA. TRBV1 is a pseudogene. The CDR3 has 19 residues. The CDR3 protein is CTSSQDTLAGGTTKNIQYF. CDR3 nucleotide sequence: TGCACCAGCAGCCAAGATACGCTAGCGGGGGGCACGACCAAAAACATTCAGTACTTC.

The V call is TRBV7-3, the J call TRBJ2-3; 12 bases map to TRBD2. The CDR3 spans 17 residues. Per germline, CDR1 SGHTA and CDR2 FQGTGA. The V segment lost 5 bases and the J segment 5 bases; nucleotides outside the gene matches: 11. CDR3 DNA: TGTGCCAGCAGCCTAGGGGGACTAGCGGGTGGGGGAGATACGCAGTATTTT. Its protein product is CASSLGGLAGGGDTQYF.

The rearrangement joins TRBV29-1 to TRBJ2-1; D may be TRBD2 (6 bases). This CDR3 contains 11 residues. The V end was cut by 7 bases, the J end by 10 bases, with 14 bases between. Germline V gene data show CDR1 as SQVTM and CDR2 as ANQGSEA. CDR3 in DNA: TGCAGCGCCGGAGACGCGGGGGAGCAGTTCTTC. Protein product: CSAGDAGEQFF.

The chain employs TRBV4-3 and TRBJ1-2; no reliable D call. V was pared by 2 bases and J by 0 bases, with 7 bases between. The CDR3 has 14 residues. From germline, CDR1 is LGHNA and CDR2 YSLEER. The CDR3 DNA sequence: TGCGCCAGCAGCCAATACTCCGCTAACTATGGCTACACCTTC. The encoded protein is CASSQYSANYGYTF.

This clone appeared a single time. The chain combines TRBV27 with TRBJ2-7; D perhaps matches TRBD1 (5 bases). Looked up from germline, CDR1 is MNHEY and CDR2 is SMNVEV (reference sequence). The CDR3 length is 13 residues. V lost 6 bases, J lost 3 bases, and 12 bases lay in between. In nucleotides, the CDR3 is TGTGCCAGCAGGGGTAGGACAATCTACGAGCAGTACTTC. Amino acids: CASRGRTIYEQYF.

The rearrangement uses TRBV5-1 and TRBJ2-3; no definite D call. The germline gives CDR1 SGHRS, CDR2 YFSETQ. The CDR3 sequence is 11 residues long. V shed 4 bases and J shed 5 bases, with 5 bases lying between them. CDR3 loop: CASSRGDTQYF. The CDR3 nucleotides are TGCGCCAGCAGCCGCGGAGATACGCAGTATTTT.

V is TRBV6-6 and J is TRBJ1-5; D is perhaps TRBD1 (5 bases). Germline CDR1 and CDR2: MNHNY and SVGAGI (reference sequence). V shed 6 bases and J shed 3 bases, with 15 bases lying between them. The CDR3 contains 15 residues. The chain's CDR3 is CASRPGLSHNQPQHF. The CDR3 coding sequence is TGTGCCAGCAGACCGGGACTGTCCCACAATCAGCCCCAGCATTTT.

This clone has just a few counts. The V call is TRBV28, the J call TRBJ1-4; D is perhaps TRBD1 (6 bases). Germline values: CDR1 MDHEN, CDR2 SYDVKM. The CDR3 is made up of 15 amino acids. Trimming shortened V by 7 bases and J by 6 bases, and 18 bases separated the two germline ends. The chain's CDR3 is CASIDFGAGDEKLFF. Here the CDR3 DNA reads TGTGCCAGCATCGATTTCGGGGCAGGGGATGAAAAACTGTTTTTT.

V is TRBV10-1 and J is TRBJ2-3, with D unclear. V was trimmed by 3 bases and J by 5 bases, leaving 15 bases between them. The CDR3 is made up of 15 amino acids. The germline CDR1 and CDR2 sequences are WNHNN and SYGVQD (reference sequence). CDR3 in amino acids: CASSEGLGHGDTQYF. The CDR3 DNA reads as TGCGCCAGCAGTGAAGGCCTTGGGCATGGAGATACGCAGTATTTT.

This clone was seen once. The chain recombines TRBV9 with TRBJ1-1; possible D gene TRBD1, 5 bases. Germline assignment: CDR1 SGDLS and CDR2 YYNGEE. This CDR3 region has 12 residues. The V and J ends lost 3 bases and 6 bases respectively, with 9 bases between them. The DNA for the CDR3 is TGTGCCAGCAGCGGGGGACTGGCTGAAGCTTTCTTT. Translation: CASSGGLAEAFF.